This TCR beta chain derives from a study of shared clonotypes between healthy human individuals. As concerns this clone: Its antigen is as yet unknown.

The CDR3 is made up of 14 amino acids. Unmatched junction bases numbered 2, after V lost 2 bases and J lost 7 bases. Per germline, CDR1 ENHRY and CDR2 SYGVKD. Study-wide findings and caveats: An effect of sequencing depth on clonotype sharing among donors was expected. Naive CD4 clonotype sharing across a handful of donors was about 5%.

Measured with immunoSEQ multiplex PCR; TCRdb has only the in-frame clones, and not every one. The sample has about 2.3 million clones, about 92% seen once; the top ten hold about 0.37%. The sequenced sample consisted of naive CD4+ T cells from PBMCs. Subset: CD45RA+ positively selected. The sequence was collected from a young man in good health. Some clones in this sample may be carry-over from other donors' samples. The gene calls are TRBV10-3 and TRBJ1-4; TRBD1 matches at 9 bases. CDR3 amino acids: CAISETGGGEKLFF. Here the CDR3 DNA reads TGTGCCATCAGTGAGACAGGGGGCGGTGAAAAACTGTTTTTT.